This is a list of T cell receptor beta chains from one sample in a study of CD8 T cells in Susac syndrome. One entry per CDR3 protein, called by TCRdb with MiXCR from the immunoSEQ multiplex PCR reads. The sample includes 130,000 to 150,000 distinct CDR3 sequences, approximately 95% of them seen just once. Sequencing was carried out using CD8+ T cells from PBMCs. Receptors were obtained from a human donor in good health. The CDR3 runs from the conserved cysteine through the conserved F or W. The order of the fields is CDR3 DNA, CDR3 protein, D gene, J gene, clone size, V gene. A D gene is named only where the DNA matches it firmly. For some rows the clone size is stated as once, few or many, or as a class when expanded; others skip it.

CDR3 DNA: TGTGCCAGCATTCGAGGCTTCTGGGAGACCCAGTACTTC
CDR3 protein: CASIRGFWETQYF
D gene: NA
J gene: TRBJ2-5
clone size: NA
V gene: TRBV25-1

CDR3 DNA: TGTGCCAGCAGTACCTGGGGCGGTCAGCCCCAGCATTTT
CDR3 protein: CASSTWGGQPQHF
D gene: NA
J gene: TRBJ1-5
clone size: NA
V gene: TRBV9

CDR3 DNA: TGCAGCGGGACATTTTATGAGCAGTTCTTC
CDR3 protein: CSGTFYEQFF
D gene: NA
J gene: TRBJ2-1
clone size: few
V gene: TRBV29-1

CDR3 DNA: TGTGCCAGTAGTCCGGGACTAGCGACCCATGAGCAGTTCTTC
CDR3 protein: CASSPGLATHEQFF
D gene: TRBD2
J gene: TRBJ2-1
clone size: NA
V gene: TRBV19

CDR3 DNA: TGTGCCAGCAGTTACGGGGATACGCAGTATTTT
CDR3 protein: CASSYGDTQYF
D gene: NA
J gene: TRBJ2-3
clone size: few
V gene: TRBV6-2/TRBV6-3

CDR3 DNA: TGTGCCAGCAGCTTCGGACTAGCGGAACAAGAGACCCAGTACTTC
CDR3 protein: CASSFGLAEQETQYF
D gene: TRBD2
J gene: TRBJ2-5
clone size: NA
V gene: TRBV7-9

CDR3 DNA: TGTGCCAGCAGTTACGGGCCAGCGGGACAATACGAGCAGTACTTC
CDR3 protein: CASSYGPAGQYEQYF
D gene: NA
J gene: TRBJ2-7
clone size: medium-sized
V gene: TRBV6-5

CDR3 DNA: TGTGCCAGCAGCCCCCAGTTAGTAGATACGCAGTATTTT
CDR3 protein: CASSPQLVDTQYF
D gene: NA
J gene: TRBJ2-3
clone size: NA
V gene: TRBV7-9

CDR3 DNA: TGTGCCAGCAGTCCTCCCCGAGGGTTCTCCACAGATACGCAGTATTTT
CDR3 protein: CASSPPRGFSTDTQYF
D gene: NA
J gene: TRBJ2-3
clone size: NA
V gene: TRBV6-2/TRBV6-3

CDR3 DNA: TGTGCCAGCCAGAGACTAGTACGAGACAATGAGCAGTTCTTC
CDR3 protein: CASQRLVRDNEQFF
D gene: NA
J gene: TRBJ2-1
clone size: NA
V gene: TRBV27

CDR3 DNA: TGTGCCAGCTGGACTAGCTCCGCCACCGGGGAGCTGTTTTTT
CDR3 protein: CASWTSSATGELFF
D gene: TRBD2
J gene: TRBJ2-2
clone size: NA
V gene: TRBV6-5

CDR3 DNA: TGTGCCAGCTCCCCGGACACCGCCGAGACCCAGTACTTC
CDR3 protein: CASSPDTAETQYF
D gene: NA
J gene: TRBJ2-5
clone size: NA
V gene: TRBV18

CDR3 DNA: TGTGCCAGCAGCCGCCGGGCCGGCGAGACAACCCAGTACTTC
CDR3 protein: CASSRRAGETTQYF
D gene: NA
J gene: TRBJ2-4
clone size: NA
V gene: TRBV4-2

CDR3 DNA: TGTGCCAGCAGTTACTCGATGACGGGATCCAATGAAGCTTTCTTT
CDR3 protein: CASSYSMTGSNEAFF
D gene: NA
J gene: TRBJ1-1
clone size: NA
V gene: TRBV6-2/TRBV6-3

CDR3 DNA: TGTGCCAGCAGCCAAGTAAGCAAGGACACTGAAGCTTTCTTT
CDR3 protein: CASSQVSKDTEAFF
D gene: NA
J gene: TRBJ1-1
clone size: NA
V gene: TRBV4-2

CDR3 DNA: TGTGCCAGCAGTTTCTATGGGCACAGGGATCAGCCCCAGCATTTT
CDR3 protein: CASSFYGHRDQPQHF
D gene: NA
J gene: TRBJ1-5
clone size: NA
V gene: TRBV27

CDR3 DNA: TGTGCCAGCAGTTTGGCGGGGGGCGGCACAAACTATGGCTACACCTTC
CDR3 protein: CASSLAGGGTNYGYTF
D gene: NA
J gene: TRBJ1-2
clone size: NA
V gene: TRBV27

CDR3 DNA: TGTGCCAGCAGTTTAAAGTCCTACAATGAGCAGTTCTTC
CDR3 protein: CASSLKSYNEQFF
D gene: NA
J gene: TRBJ2-1
clone size: NA
V gene: TRBV27

CDR3 DNA: TGTGCCAGCAGCCAAGTTGGCGGCTACACAGATACGCAGTATTTT
CDR3 protein: CASSQVGGYTDTQYF
D gene: NA
J gene: TRBJ2-3
clone size: NA
V gene: TRBV3-1

CDR3 DNA: TGTGCCAGCAGCCCCTCAGGGGGCAGCTTGACAGATACGCAGTATTTT
CDR3 protein: CASSPSGGSLTDTQYF
D gene: TRBD1
J gene: TRBJ2-3
clone size: NA
V gene: TRBV4-2

CDR3 DNA: TGTGCCAGCAGCTTAGTAGCGGGAGTAAGCAATGAGCAGTTCTTC
CDR3 protein: CASSLVAGVSNEQFF
D gene: TRBD2
J gene: TRBJ2-1
clone size: once
V gene: TRBV7-6

CDR3 DNA: TGTGCCAGCAGTTTCCGGGCTTCCTACGAGCAGTACTTC
CDR3 protein: CASSFRASYEQYF
D gene: NA
J gene: TRBJ2-7
clone size: few
V gene: TRBV27

CDR3 DNA: TGTGCCAGCGGGGGGACCGGGAATGAGCAGTTCTTC
CDR3 protein: CASGGTGNEQFF
D gene: NA
J gene: TRBJ2-1
clone size: NA
V gene: TRBV5-4

CDR3 DNA: TGTGCCAGTAGTGCCAGAGCGGGAGACCATGAGCAGTTCTTC
CDR3 protein: CASSARAGDHEQFF
D gene: TRBD2
J gene: TRBJ2-1
clone size: NA
V gene: TRBV19

CDR3 DNA: TGTGCCAGCAGTTCAATCTACGAGCAGTACTTC
CDR3 protein: CASSSIYEQYF
D gene: NA
J gene: TRBJ2-7
clone size: NA
V gene: TRBV2

CDR3 DNA: TGCGCCAGCAGCCCGGGGGCGGTCTCGGATACGCAGTATTTT
CDR3 protein: CASSPGAVSDTQYF
D gene: NA
J gene: TRBJ2-3
clone size: NA
V gene: TRBV5-1

CDR3 DNA: TGCAGCGTTGAAGATCCTCGACGGAACACGTACAATGAGCAGTTCTTC
CDR3 protein: CSVEDPRRNTYNEQFF
D gene: NA
J gene: TRBJ2-1
clone size: NA
V gene: TRBV29-1

CDR3 DNA: TGTGCCAGCTCTTCCATTAGCGGGAGAACAGATACGCAGTATTTT
CDR3 protein: CASSSISGRTDTQYF
D gene: TRBD2
J gene: TRBJ2-3
clone size: NA
V gene: TRBV28